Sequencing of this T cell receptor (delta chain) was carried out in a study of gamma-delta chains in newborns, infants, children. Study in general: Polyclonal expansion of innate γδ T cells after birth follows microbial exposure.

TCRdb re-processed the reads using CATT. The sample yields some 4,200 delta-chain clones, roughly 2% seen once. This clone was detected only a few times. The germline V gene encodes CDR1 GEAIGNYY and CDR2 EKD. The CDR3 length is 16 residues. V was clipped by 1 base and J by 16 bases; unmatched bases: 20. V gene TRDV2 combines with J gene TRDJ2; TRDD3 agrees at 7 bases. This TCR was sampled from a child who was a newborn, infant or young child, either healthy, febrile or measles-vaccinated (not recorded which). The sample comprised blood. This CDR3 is CACDTLRDTLTARPFF. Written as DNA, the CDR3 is TGTGCCTGTGACACTCTGAGGGATACTTTGACAGCACGACCCTTCTTT.